The 15 T cell receptor beta chains presented below share a single source sample, sequenced in a study of OX40 agonist ivuxolimab in advanced cancers. TCRdb's table, derived via immunoSEQ multiplex PCR, lists solely in-frame clones and lacks some. The data show about 40,000 clones, around 89% seen once. Sequencing was performed on CD4+ or CD8+ T cells sorted from blood, taken in a trial of the OX40 agonist ivuxolimab. The source of these receptors is an adult with an advanced solid tumor such as melanoma, head and neck, liver or kidney cancer.

The chain couples TRBV2 to TRBJ1-2; 7 bases fit TRBD1. The CDR3 has 15 residues. Unmatched junction bases numbered 11, after V lost 6 bases and J lost 4 bases. Germline CDR1 and CDR2: SNHLY and FYNNEI. DNA of the CDR3: TGTGCCAGCAGCGGGGGACAGATTTTTTTCTATGGCTACACCTTC. Translated: CASSGGQIFFYGYTF.

The chain couples TRBV4-1 to TRBJ2-5; D may be TRBD2 (6 bases). With the DNA end fitting TRBJ2-7 better, the J assignment may be wrong. The length of the CDR3 is 17 residues. Germline CDR1 and CDR2: MGHRA and YSYEKL. The CDR3 bases are TGCGCCAGCAGCCAAGTCCCGTATGGAGGGCCTATCTACGAGCAGTACTTC. This sequence encodes CASSQVPYGGPIYEQYF.

The V call is TRBV27, the J call TRBJ1-5; D remains unclear. The CDR3 spans 14 residues. Germline-derived CDR1 and CDR2 are MNHEY and SMNVEV (reference sequence). Deletions cut 0 bases from V and 7 bases from J, with 10 bases between. In nucleotides, the CDR3 is TGTGCCAGCAGTTTATCTCTCACGGGGCAGCCCCAGCATTTT. This encodes CASSLSLTGQPQHF.

This chain connects TRBV11-3 to TRBJ2-1, with D perhaps assigned TRBD1 or TRBD2 (5 bases each). The CDR3 extends over 16 amino acids. Trimming stripped 5 bases from V and 3 bases from J, with 17 bases between. The V gene's germline CDR1 is SGHNT and CDR2 YENEEA. In DNA form, the CDR3 reads TGTGCCAGCAGCGCCAAATCCGGGGCCGGCTACAATGAGCAGTTCTTC. Translated, it gives CASSAKSGAGYNEQFF.

The J gene is TRBJ2-7, the V gene TRBV10-2, with D unclear. Per germline, CDR1 WSHSY and CDR2 SAAADI. V gave up 3 bases and J gave up 2 bases, with 11 bases separating them. The length of the CDR3 is 14 residues. Here the CDR3 DNA reads TGCGCCAGCAGTGAAAGAAGGGTAACCTACGAGCAGTACTTC. Its protein product is CASSERRVTYEQYF.

This chain joins TRBV7-9 and TRBJ2-3, with 8 bases aligning to TRBD1. V trimming: 3 bases; J trimming: 2 bases; junction bases outside the gene matches: 7. Germline CDR1 is SEHNR and CDR2 is FQNEAQ (reference sequence). There are 16 residues in the CDR3. The CDR3 region has the DNA TGTGCCAGCAGCTTTATTCCGGGACAGGTCACAGATACGCAGTATTTT. It yields the protein CASSFIPGQVTDTQYF.

The V call is TRBV28, the J call TRBJ2-7; possible D gene TRBD1, 6 bases. The CDR3 runs to 15 residues. From germline, CDR1 is MDHEN and CDR2 SYDVKM. With 3 bases removed from V and 2 bases from J, the gap between germline ends came to 14 bases. CDR3 nucleotide sequence: TGTGCCAGCAGTTTTGAGACAGGCCGGACCTACGAGCAGTACTTC. Translating it yields CASSFETGRTYEQYF.

V usage is TRBV6-1 and J usage is TRBJ2-1; D is possibly TRBD2 (6 bases). The CDR3 totals 15 residues. Per the germline V gene, CDR1 is MNHNS and CDR2 is SASEGT. Trimming left V 6 bases short and J 12 bases short, with 24 bases between. CDR3 in amino acids: CASSPWSSGRRGQFF. The CDR3 region has the DNA TGTGCCAGCAGCCCGTGGAGCAGTGGACGGCGGGGGCAGTTCTTC.

The genes are TRBV2 and TRBJ2-1; TRBD2 aligns across 10 bases. This CDR3 has 13 amino acids. Germline-derived CDR1 and CDR2 are SNHLY and FYNNEI. J was trimmed by 4 bases and V by 9 bases; bases with no gene match: 3. CDR3 in amino acids: CARRTSGYNEQFF. DNA for the CDR3: TGTGCCAGGAGGACTAGCGGATACAATGAGCAGTTCTTC. The full variable domain, with the rest looked up from reference TRBV2 and TRBJ2-1, is EPEVTQTPSHQVTQMGQEVILRCVPISNHLYFYWYRQILGQKVEFLVSFYNNEISEKSEIFDDQFSVERPDGSNFTLKIRSTKLEDSAMYFCARRTSGYNEQFFGPGTRLTVL.

With respect to this clone: The junction differs from germline at one of its ends, possibly a read error. This rearrangement joins TRBV5-1 to TRBJ2-2, with 9 bases lining up with TRBD2. CDR3 size: 15 residues. Germline CDR1 and CDR2: SGHRS and YFSETQ. CDR3 sequence: CASSRTSEITGELFF. The DNA for the CDR3 is TGTGCCAGCAGCAGGACTAGCGAGATCACCGGGGAGCTGTTTTTT. Filled out from reference TRBV5-1 and TRBJ2-2, the complete variable domain reads KAGVTQTPRYLIKTRGQQVTLSCSPISGHRSVSWYQQTPGQGLQFLFEYFSETQRNKGNFPGRFSGRQFSNSRSEMNVSTLELGDSALYLCASSRTSEITGELFFGEGSRLTVL.

This clone was seen more than once but under ten times. The rearrangement uses TRBV11-2 and TRBJ2-5; perhaps TRBD1 as D (5 bases). Trimming took off 7 bases at V and 2 bases at J, with 29 bases between the two ends. The V gene's germline CDR1 is SGHAT and CDR2 FQNNGV. This CDR3 has 19 residues. The CDR3 protein is CASNRQEQVFFFPQETQYF. The CDR3 region has the DNA TGTGCCAGCAACAGGCAAGAACAGGTTTTTTTCTTTCCGCAAGAGACCCAGTACTTC. The whole variable domain, filled in from reference TRBV11-2 and TRBJ2-5, reads EAGVAQSPRYKIIEKRQSVAFWCNPISGHATLYWYQQILGQGPKLLIQFQNNGVVDDSQLPKDRFSAERLKGVDSTLKIQPAKLEDSAVYLCASNRQEQVFFFPQETQYFGPGTRLLVL.

The chain links TRBV7-2 to TRBJ2-1, with 14 nucleotides matching TRBD2. After removal of 4 bases from V and 4 bases from J, the junction contained 3 bases not matched to a gene. The CDR3 covers 16 residues. Germline CDR1 and CDR2: SGHTA and FQGNSA. CDR3: CASSSRLAGGYNEQFF. The CDR3 DNA reads TGTGCCAGCAGCTCCAGACTAGCGGGAGGGTACAATGAGCAGTTCTTC.

This clone showed up just once. J is TRBJ2-1 and V is TRBV28; D might be TRBD2 (6 bases). This CDR3 contains 13 residues. V was pared by 3 bases and J by 5 bases, with 8 bases between. Germline V gene data show CDR1 as MDHEN and CDR2 as SYDVKM. DNA of the CDR3: TGTGCCAGCAGTTTGGGACTCAACAATGAGCAGTTCTTC. Amino acids: CASSLGLNNEQFF.

The rearrangement joins TRBV4-1 to TRBJ1-6, with D unresolved. Germline lookup yields CDR1 MGHRA and CDR2 YSYEKL. The CDR3 has 14 residues. The V end was cut by 3 bases, the J end by 10 bases, with 13 bases between. The CDR3 DNA reads as TGCGCCAGCAGCCACTACAGTCTAGGGTCACCCCTCCACTTT. This gives the protein CASSHYSLGSPLHF.

V and J are TRBV18 and TRBJ2-1; 8 bases align to TRBD2. Germline trimming cut 3 bases from V and 0 bases from J; bases unmatched to any gene: 4. The CDR3 sequence is 16 residues long. In germline, CDR1 is KGHSH, CDR2 LQKENI. As DNA, the CDR3 is TGTGCCAGCTCACCCCTTAGCGGGAACTCCTACAATGAGCAGTTCTTC. Amino acid sequence: CASSPLSGNSYNEQFF.